The entry below describes one T cell receptor beta chain. No antigen is known for it. A much larger clone is a single base away; this may be a read error. From the 5' RACE reads, TCRdb called clonotypes with MiXCR, one entry per CDR3 protein. The repertoire has roughly 1.6 million distinct CDR3 sequences, around 29% of them found once; the top ten carry approximately 0.25%. The sample belongs to a study of identical twins. Overall study results and limits: Possibly, invariant MAIT and iNKT cells partly confounded zero-insertion analyses.

V was shortened by 2 bases and J by 4 bases, with 17 bases between the two germline ends. This CDR3 contains 15 residues. The germline V gene has CDR1 SQVTM and CDR2 ANQGSEA. Sequenced: cord blood. The chain recombines TRBV29-1 with TRBJ2-5; D not resolved. The TCR sequence derives from a newborn girl in good health. The CDR3, as DNA: TGCAGCGTTGAAACATTCTCCTACGGACCAGAGACCCAGTACTTC. Translated, it gives CSVETFSYGPETQYF.